This T cell receptor beta chain was found in a study of OX40 agonist ivuxolimab in advanced cancers. Repertoires were generated with immunoSEQ multiplex PCR, while TCRdb's copy carries only in-frame clones and drops some. The sample holds about 110,000 clones; 91% are singletons and the top ten take 0.5% to 0.8%. Sequenced material: CD4+ or CD8+ T cells sorted from blood, taken in a trial of the OX40 agonist ivuxolimab. This sequence was found in an adult with an advanced solid tumor such as melanoma, head and neck, liver or kidney cancer.

The CDR3 coding sequence is TGTGCCTGGAGGGACCAAGGGGAGACCCAGTACTTC. Translation: CAWRDQGETQYF. The chain combines TRBV30 with TRBJ2-5; D is unclear. V lost 3 bases to trimming and J lost 5 bases, with 10 bases between them. The CDR3 spans 12 residues. In germline, CDR1 is GTSNPN, CDR2 SVGIG (reference sequence).